This TCR beta chain was captured by sequencing in a study of T cell responses to AZD1222 COVID-19 vaccine. Study-level results: Baseline seropositivity characterized only six AZD1222 recipients. Dominant at 160-218 and 743-854, vaccine-associated CD4 TCRs also spanned spike. When two AZD1222 doses had been given, Spike-specific TCR breadth and depth rose. Females outnumbered males among donors, who were mostly white British; clonal diversity was possibly underestimated.

The CDR3 contains 15 residues. Germline CDR1 SNHLY, CDR2 FYNNEI. Trimming left V 2 bases short and J 2 bases short, with 10 bases between. A word on this clone: Antigen specificity is unknown.

Profiled with immunoSEQ multiplex PCR; TCRdb holds only in-frame clones, not every one. The sample carries around 96,000 clones, under 95% recorded once. The sequenced sample was peripheral blood, obtained 28 days after the second AZD1222 dose. The chain employs TRBV2 and TRBJ2-1; a weak D match, TRBD2 (6 bases). This TCR was recovered from an adult who received the AZD1222 COVID-19 vaccine. The CDR3 DNA reads as TGTGCCAGCAGTGAATTGGGGGGACCCTACAATGAGCAGTTCTTC. Translated: CASSELGGPYNEQFF. The variable domain in full, completed from reference TRBV2 and TRBJ2-1, reads EPEVTQTPSHQVTQMGQEVILRCVPISNHLYFYWYRQILGQKVEFLVSFYNNEISEKSEIFDDQFSVERPDGSNFTLKIRSTKLEDSAMYFCASSELGGPYNEQFFGPGTRLTVL.